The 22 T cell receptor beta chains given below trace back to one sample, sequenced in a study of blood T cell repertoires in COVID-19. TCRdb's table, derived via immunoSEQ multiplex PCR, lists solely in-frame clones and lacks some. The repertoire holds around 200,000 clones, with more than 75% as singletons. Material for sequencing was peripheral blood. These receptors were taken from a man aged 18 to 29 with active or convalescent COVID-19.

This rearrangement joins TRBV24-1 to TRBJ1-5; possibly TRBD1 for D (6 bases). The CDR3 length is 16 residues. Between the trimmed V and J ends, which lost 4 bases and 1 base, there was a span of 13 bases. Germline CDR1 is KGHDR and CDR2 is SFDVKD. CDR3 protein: CATSDPRGASNQPQHF. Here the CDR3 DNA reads TGTGCCACCAGTGACCCACGGGGGGCAAGCAATCAGCCCCAGCATTTT.

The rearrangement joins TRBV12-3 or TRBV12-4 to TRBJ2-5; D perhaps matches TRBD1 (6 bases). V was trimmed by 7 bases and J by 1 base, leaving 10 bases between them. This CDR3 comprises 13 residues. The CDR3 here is CASNQQGQETQYF. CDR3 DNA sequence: TGTGCCAGCAATCAACAGGGCCAAGAGACCCAGTACTTC.

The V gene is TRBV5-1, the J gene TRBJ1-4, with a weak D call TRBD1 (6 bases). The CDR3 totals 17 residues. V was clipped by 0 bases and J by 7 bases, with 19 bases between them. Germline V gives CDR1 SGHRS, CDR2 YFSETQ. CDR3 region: CASSLAAGATGGEKLFF. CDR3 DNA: TGCGCCAGCAGCTTGGCCGCTGGAGCGACAGGAGGTGAAAAACTGTTTTTT.

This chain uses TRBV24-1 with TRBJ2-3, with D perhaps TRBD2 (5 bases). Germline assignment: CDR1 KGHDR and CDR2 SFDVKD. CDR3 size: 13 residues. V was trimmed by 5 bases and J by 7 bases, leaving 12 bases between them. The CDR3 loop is CATSGGSRNTQYF. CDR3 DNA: TGTGCCACCAGTGGAGGGTCGCGGAATACGCAGTATTTT.

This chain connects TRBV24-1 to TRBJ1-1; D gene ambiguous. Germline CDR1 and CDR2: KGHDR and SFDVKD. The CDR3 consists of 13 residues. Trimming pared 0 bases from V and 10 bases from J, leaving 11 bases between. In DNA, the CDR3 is TGTGCCACCAGTGATTTGCTCGGGGAGTCAGCTTTCTTT. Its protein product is CATSDLLGESAFF.

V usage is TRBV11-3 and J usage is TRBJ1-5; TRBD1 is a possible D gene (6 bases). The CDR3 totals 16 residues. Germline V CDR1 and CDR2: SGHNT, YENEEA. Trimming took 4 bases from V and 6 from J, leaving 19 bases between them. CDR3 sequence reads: CASSSPRGVQGQPQHF. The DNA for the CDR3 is TGTGCCAGCAGCTCCCCGAGGGGCGTACAGGGTCAGCCCCAGCATTTT.

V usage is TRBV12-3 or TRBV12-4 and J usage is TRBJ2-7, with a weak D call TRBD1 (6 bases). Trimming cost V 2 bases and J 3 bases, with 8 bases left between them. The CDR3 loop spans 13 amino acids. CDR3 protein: CASSLRGGYEQYF. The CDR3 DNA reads TGTGCCAGCAGTTTAAGAGGGGGCTACGAGCAGTACTTC.

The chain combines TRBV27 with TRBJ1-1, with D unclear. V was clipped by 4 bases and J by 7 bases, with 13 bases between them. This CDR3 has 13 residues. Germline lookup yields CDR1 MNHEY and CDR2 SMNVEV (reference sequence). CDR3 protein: CASSSTSYLEAFF. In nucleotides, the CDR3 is TGTGCCAGCAGTTCCACATCTTACCTTGAAGCTTTCTTT.

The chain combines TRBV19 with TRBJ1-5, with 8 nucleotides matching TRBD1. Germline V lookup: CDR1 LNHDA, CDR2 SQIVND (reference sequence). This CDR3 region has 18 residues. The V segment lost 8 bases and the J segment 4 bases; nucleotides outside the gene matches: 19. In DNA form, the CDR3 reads TGTGCCAGTCTCAAAGAACAGGGGGGGTTTAGTCGGAATCAGCCCCAGCATTTT. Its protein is CASLKEQGGFSRNQPQHF. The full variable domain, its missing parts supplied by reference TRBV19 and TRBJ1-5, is DGGITQSPKYLFRKEGQNVTLSCEQNLNHDAMYWYRQDPGQGLRLIYYSQIVNDFQKGDIAEGYSVSREKKESFPLTVTSAQKNPTAFYLCASLKEQGGFSRNQPQHFGDGTRLSIL.

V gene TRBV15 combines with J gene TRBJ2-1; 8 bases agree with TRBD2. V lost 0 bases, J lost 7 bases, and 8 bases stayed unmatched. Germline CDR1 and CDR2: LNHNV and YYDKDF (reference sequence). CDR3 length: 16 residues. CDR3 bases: TGTGCCACCAGCAGAGAGGCGCGGGAGGCCCTTAATGAGCAGTTCTTC. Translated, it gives CATSREAREALNEQFF.

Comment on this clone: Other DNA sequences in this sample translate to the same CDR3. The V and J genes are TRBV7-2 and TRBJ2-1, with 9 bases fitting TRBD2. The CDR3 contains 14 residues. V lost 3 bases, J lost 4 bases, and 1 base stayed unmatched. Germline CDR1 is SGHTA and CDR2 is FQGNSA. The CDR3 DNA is TGTGCCAGCAGCTTGGCGGGAGGGTACAATGAGCAGTTCTTC. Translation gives CASSLAGGYNEQFF.

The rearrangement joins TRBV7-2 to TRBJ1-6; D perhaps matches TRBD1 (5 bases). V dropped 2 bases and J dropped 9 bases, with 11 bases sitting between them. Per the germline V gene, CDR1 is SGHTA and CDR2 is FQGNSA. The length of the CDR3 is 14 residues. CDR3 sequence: CASSLMGEGSPLHF. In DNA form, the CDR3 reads TGTGCCAGCAGCTTAATGGGGGAGGGTTCACCCCTCCACTTT.

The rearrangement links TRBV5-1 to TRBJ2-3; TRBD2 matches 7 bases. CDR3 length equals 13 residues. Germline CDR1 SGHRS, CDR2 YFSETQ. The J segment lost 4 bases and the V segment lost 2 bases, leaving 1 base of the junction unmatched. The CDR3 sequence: CASSFAGADTQYF. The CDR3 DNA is TGCGCCAGCAGCTTTGCGGGAGCAGATACGCAGTATTTT.

The CDR3 DNA reads TGTGCCAGCAGCCAAGTAGAGAACACTGAAGCTTTCTTT. Translating gives CASSQVENTEAFF. The V and J genes are TRBV14 and TRBJ1-1; D is ambiguous. V shed 1 base and J shed 1 base, with 4 bases lying between them. Germline V gene data show CDR1 as SGHDN and CDR2 as FVKESK. CDR3 size: 13 residues.

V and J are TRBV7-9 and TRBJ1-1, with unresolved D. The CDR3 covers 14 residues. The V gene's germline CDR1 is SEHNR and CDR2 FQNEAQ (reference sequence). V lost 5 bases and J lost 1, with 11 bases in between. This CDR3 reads CASSHDTKNTEAFF. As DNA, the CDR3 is TGTGCCAGCAGCCACGACACCAAGAACACTGAAGCTTTCTTT.

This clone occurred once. Here the CDR3 DNA reads TGTGCCAGCAGCGACCTGGTAGGGGGCAATGAAAAACTGTTTTTT. It translates to CASSDLVGGNEKLFF. This chain connects TRBV6-5 to TRBJ1-4; 7 bases map to TRBD1. The trim removed 6 bases at V and 5 bases at J, leaving 9 bases unmatched. The CDR3 consists of 15 residues. Germline CDR1 and CDR2: MNHEY and SVGAGI.

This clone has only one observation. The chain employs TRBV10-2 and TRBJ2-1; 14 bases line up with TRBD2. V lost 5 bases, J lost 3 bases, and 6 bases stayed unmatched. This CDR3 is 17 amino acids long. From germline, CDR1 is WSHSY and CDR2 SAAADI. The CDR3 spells CASSSLGLAGGYNEQFF. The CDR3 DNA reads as TGCGCCAGCAGTTCCCTAGGACTAGCGGGGGGCTACAATGAGCAGTTCTTC.

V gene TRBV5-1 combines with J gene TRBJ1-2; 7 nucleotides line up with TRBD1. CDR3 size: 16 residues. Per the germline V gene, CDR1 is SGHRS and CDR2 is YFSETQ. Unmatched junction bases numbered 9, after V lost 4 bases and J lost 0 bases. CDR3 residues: CASSANRQGANYGYTF. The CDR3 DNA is TGCGCCAGCAGCGCAAATAGACAGGGAGCTAACTATGGCTACACCTTC. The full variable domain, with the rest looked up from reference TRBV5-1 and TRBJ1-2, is KAGVTQTPRYLIKTRGQQVTLSCSPISGHRSVSWYQQTPGQGLQFLFEYFSETQRNKGNFPGRFSGRQFSNSRSEMNVSTLELGDSALYLCASSANRQGANYGYTFGSGTRLTVV.

As DNA, the CDR3 is TGTGCCAGCAGTCTCACTCCCCTCTGGACTGAAGCTTTCTTT. The encoded protein is CASSLTPLWTEAFF. This chain connects TRBV27 to TRBJ1-1; D uncertain. CDR1 and CDR2 (germline): MNHEY, SMNVEV (reference sequence). The CDR3 runs to 14 residues. The V and J ends lost 5 bases and 5 bases respectively, with 15 bases between them.

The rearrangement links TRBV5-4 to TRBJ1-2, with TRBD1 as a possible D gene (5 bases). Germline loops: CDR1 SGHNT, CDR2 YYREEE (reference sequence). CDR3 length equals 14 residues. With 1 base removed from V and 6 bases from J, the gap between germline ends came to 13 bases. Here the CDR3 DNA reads TGTGCCAGCAGCTTGTTGGGGGGAGGCGATGGCTACACCTTC. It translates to CASSLLGGGDGYTF.

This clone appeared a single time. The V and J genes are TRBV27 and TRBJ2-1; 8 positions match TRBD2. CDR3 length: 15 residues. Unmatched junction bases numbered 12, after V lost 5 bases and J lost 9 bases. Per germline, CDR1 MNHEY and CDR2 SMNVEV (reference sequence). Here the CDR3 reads CASSPGGVQGTEQFF. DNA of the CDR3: TGTGCCAGCAGTCCGGGGGGGGTTCAAGGAACTGAGCAGTTCTTC.

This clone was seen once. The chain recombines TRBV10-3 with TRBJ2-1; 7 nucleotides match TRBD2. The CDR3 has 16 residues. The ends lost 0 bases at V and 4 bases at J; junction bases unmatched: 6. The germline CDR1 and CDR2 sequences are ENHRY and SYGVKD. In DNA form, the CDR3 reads TGTGCCATCAGTGAGTCTGGGGCTAGCGGTTACAATGAGCAGTTCTTC. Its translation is CAISESGASGYNEQFF.